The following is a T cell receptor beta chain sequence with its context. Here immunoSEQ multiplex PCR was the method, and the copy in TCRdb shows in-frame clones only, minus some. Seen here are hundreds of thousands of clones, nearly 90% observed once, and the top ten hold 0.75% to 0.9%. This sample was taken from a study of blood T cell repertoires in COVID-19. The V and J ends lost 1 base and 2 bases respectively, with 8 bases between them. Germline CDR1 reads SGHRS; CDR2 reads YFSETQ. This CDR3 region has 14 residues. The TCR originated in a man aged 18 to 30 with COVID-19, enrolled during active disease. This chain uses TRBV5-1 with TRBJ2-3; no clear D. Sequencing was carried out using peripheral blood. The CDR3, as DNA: TGCGCCAGCAGCTTGTTCCCTAACACAGATACGCAGTATTTT. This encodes CASSLFPNTDTQYF.